This record concerns one T cell receptor beta chain sequence. In the source study's methods: Amplified reference gene primers provided the basis for estimating nucleated cell counts. Sequencing was performed with immunoSEQ multiplex PCR; in TCRdb, only in-frame clones are kept and a portion is missing. That table furnishes V, J and clone size, whereas the DNA furnished D and trimming. The sample includes approximately 250,000 clones, around 86% of them seen just once. The data were taken from a study of blood T cell repertoires in COVID-19. For the study at large: There were acute and convalescent COVID-19 samples, and they came from the United States, Italy and Spain.

Germline V lookup: CDR1 SQVTM, CDR2 ANQGSEA. This CDR3 is built from 14 residues. Trimming took off 3 bases at V and 0 bases at J, with 10 bases between the two ends. The chain combines TRBV29-1 with TRBJ2-3; a weak D match, TRBD1 (6 bases). The receptor's source is a man aged 25 to 45 who had recovered from COVID-19. Material: peripheral blood. CDR3 region: CSVEGHLSTDTQYF. Written as DNA, the CDR3 is TGCAGCGTTGAGGGACACCTAAGCACAGATACGCAGTATTTT.